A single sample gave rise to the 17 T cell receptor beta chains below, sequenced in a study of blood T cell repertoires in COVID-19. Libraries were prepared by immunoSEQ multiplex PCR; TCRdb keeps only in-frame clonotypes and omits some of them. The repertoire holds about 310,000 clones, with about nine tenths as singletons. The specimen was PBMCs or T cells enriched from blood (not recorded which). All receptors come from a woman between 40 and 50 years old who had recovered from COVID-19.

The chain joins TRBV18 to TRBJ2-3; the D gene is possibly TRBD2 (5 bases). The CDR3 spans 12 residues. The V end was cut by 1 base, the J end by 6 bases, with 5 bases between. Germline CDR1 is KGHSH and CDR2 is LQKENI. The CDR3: CASSPRGDTQYF. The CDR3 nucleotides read TGTGCCAGCTCACCACGAGGGGATACGCAGTATTTT.

The CDR3: CASRKTGENSPLHF. The CDR3 region has the DNA TGTGCCAGCAGGAAGACAGGGGAGAATTCACCCCTCCACTTT. The rearrangement links TRBV27 to TRBJ1-6, with 8 bases aligning to TRBD1. This CDR3 comprises 14 residues. Unmatched junction bases numbered 5, after V lost 6 bases and J lost 7 bases. Germline lookup yields CDR1 MNHEY and CDR2 SMNVEV (reference sequence).

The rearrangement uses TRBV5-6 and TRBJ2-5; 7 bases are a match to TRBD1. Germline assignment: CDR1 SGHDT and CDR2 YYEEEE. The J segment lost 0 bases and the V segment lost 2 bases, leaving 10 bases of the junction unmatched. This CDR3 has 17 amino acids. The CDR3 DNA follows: TGTGCCAGCAGCTTTCCATGGTCGACAGGGTACCAAGAGACCCAGTACTTC. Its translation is CASSFPWSTGYQETQYF. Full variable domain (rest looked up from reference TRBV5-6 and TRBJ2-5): DAGVTQSPTHLIKTRGQQVTLRCSPKSGHDTVSWYQQALGQGPQFIFQYYEEEERQRGNFPDRFSGHQFPNYSSELNVNALLLGDSALYLCASSFPWSTGYQETQYFGPGTRLLVL.

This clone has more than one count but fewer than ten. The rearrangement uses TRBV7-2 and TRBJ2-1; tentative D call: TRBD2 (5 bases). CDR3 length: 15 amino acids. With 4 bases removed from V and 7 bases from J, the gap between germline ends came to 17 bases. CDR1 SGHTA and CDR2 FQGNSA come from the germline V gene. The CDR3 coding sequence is TGTGCCAGCAGCTATAGCGACACTATAGGGAATGAGCAGTTCTTC. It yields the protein CASSYSDTIGNEQFF.

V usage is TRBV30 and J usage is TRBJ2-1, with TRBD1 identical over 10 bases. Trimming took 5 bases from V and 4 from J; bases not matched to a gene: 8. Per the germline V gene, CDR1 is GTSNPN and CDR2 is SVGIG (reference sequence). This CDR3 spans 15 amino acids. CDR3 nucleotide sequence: TGTGCCTGGGCAACCGGGACAGGGGTGTACAATGAGCAGTTCTTC. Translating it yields CAWATGTGVYNEQFF.

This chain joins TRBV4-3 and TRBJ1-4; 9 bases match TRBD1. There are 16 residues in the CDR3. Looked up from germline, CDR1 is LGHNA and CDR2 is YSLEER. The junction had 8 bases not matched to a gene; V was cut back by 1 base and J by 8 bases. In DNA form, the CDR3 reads TGCGCCAGCAGCCAAGGTACAGGGGGCCCTGAGGAAAAACTGTTTTTT. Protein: CASSQGTGGPEEKLFF.

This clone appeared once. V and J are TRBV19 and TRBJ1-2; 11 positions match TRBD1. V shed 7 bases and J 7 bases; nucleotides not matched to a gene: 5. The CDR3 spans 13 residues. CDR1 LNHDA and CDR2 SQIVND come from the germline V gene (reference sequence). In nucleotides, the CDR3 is TGTGCCAGTATCACCGGGACAGGGGGTGGCTACACCTTC. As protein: CASITGTGGGYTF.

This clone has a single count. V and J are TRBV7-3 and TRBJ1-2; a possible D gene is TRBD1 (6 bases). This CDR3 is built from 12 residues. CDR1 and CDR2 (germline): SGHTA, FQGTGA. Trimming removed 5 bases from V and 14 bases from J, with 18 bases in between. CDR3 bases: TGTGCCAGCAGCCCCCGACAGGCGGTAATTACCTTC. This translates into CASSPRQAVITF.

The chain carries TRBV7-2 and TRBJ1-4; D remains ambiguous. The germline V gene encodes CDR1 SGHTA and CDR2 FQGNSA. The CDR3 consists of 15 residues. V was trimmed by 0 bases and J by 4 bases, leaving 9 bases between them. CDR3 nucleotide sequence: TGTGCCAGCAGCTTAGCGGGCCTCCTTAATGAAAAACTGTTTTTT. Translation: CASSLAGLLNEKLFF.

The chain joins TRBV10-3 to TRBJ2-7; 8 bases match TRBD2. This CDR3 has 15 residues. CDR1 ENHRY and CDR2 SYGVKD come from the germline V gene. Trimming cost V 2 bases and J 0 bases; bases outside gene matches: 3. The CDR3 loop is CAISETGTSSYEQYF. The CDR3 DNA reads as TGTGCCATCAGTGAGACCGGGACTAGCTCCTACGAGCAGTACTTC.

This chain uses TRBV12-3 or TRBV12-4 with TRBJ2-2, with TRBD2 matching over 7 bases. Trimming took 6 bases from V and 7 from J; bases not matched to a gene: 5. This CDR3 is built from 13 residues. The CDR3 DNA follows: TGTGCCAGCAGCCGCAGGGAGGGCGGGGAGCTGTTTTTT. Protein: CASSRREGGELFF.

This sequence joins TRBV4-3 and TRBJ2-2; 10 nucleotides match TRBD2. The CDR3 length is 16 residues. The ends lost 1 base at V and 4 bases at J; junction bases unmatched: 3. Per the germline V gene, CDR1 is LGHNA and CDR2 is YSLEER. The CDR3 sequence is CASSQAPSGGTGELFF. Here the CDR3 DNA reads TGCGCCAGCAGCCAAGCCCCTAGCGGGGGCACCGGGGAGCTGTTTTTT.

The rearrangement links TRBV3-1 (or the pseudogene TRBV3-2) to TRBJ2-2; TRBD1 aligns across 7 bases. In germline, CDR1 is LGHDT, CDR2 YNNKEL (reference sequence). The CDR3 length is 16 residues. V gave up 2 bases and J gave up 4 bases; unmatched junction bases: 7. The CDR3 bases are TGTGCCAGCAGCCAAAACAGGGGCCGCATCACCGGGGAGCTGTTTTTT. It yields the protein CASSQNRGRITGELFF.

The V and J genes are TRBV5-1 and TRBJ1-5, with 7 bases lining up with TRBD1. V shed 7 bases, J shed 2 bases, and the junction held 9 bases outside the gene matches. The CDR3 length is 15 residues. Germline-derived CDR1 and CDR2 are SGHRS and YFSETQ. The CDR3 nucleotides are TGCGCCAGCGCACAGGGGCCCTCGGGCAATCAGCCCCAGCATTTT. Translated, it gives CASAQGPSGNQPQHF.

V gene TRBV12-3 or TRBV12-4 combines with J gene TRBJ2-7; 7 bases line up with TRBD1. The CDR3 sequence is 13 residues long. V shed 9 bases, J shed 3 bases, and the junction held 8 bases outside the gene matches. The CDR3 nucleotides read TGTGCCAGTTCGACAGGGTTACTCTACGAGCAGTACTTC. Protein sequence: CASSTGLLYEQYF.

The DNA of the CDR3 is TGTGCCAGCAGCCAAGAGGGAGCGTCCTTACGCGGGACCCAGTACTTC. This translates into CASSQEGASLRGTQYF. This chain joins TRBV3-1 (or the pseudogene TRBV3-2) and TRBJ2-5; possibly TRBD2 for D (5 bases). Germline CDR1 reads LGHDT; CDR2 reads YNNKEL (reference sequence). The CDR3 contains 16 residues. V shed 0 bases and J shed 7 bases, with 18 bases lying between them.

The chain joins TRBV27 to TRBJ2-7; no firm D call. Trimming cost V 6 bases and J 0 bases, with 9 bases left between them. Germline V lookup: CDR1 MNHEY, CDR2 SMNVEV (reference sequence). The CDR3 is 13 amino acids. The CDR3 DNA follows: TGTGCCAGCAGACCCCGCGTCTCCTACGAGCAGTACTTC. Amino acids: CASRPRVSYEQYF.